This paragraph reports one T cell receptor (beta chain). Its cognate antigen is unknown. This CDR3 spans 17 amino acids. The V gene's germline CDR1 is ENHRY and CDR2 SYGVKD. Trimming removed 2 bases at V and 7 bases at J, with 21 bases between. TCRdb passed the reads through MiXCR, listing each CDR3 protein once. The table lists some 940,000 distinct CDR3 sequences, approximately 33% of them singletons. The data belong to a study of T cell repertoires in cytomegalovirus infection. Study as a whole: CMV epitopes, recently identified HLA-C-restricted and well-studied HLA-B-restricted, were used. Public TCR beta signatures were indicative of both CMV infection and a matching HLA type. The study's findings and limits: Cumulative public TCR beta family frequency identified CMV carriers with the relevant HLA. There were HLA-C-restricted CMV-specific TCR beta clonotypes dominating the ex vivo response.

This sample comprised cultured CD8+ T cells from PBMCs, obtained from culture after CMV antigen stimulation. The receptor comes from a human donor in good health (CMV status not recorded). Some clones in this sample may be carry-over from other donors' samples. This chain joins TRBV10-3 and TRBJ1-5; the D is unclear. The CDR3: CAISEAGKHAGQQPQHF. CDR3 in DNA: TGTGCCATCAGTGAGGCGGGAAAACACGCGGGCCAGCAGCCCCAGCATTTT.